A single sample gave rise to the 9 T cell receptor beta chains below, sequenced in a study of OX40 agonist ivuxolimab in advanced cancers. The protocol was immunoSEQ multiplex PCR, while the TCRdb copy is restricted to in-frame clones and leaves out a portion. The sample yields 55,000 to 65,000 clones, 91% seen once. Sequenced here: CD4+ or CD8+ T cells sorted from blood, sampled in a trial of the OX40 agonist ivuxolimab. Every receptor here comes from an adult with an advanced solid tumor such as melanoma, head and neck, liver or kidney cancer.

The chain links TRBV15 to TRBJ1-5; 8 bases map to TRBD1. The ends lost 1 base at V and 4 bases at J; junction bases unmatched: 9. In germline, CDR1 is LNHNV, CDR2 YYDKDF (reference sequence). The CDR3 sequence is 17 residues long. The CDR3 DNA is TGTGCCACCAGCAGAGGGAGACAGGGGACGGGGAATCAGCCCCAGCATTTT. Translation gives CATSRGRQGTGNQPQHF.

The chain has TRBV7-3 and TRBJ2-7, with TRBD1 matching over 11 bases. This CDR3 region has 15 residues. The germline V gene has CDR1 SGHTA and CDR2 FQGTGA. After removal of 6 bases from V and 9 bases from J, the junction contained 13 bases not matched to a gene. This CDR3 is CASSPGQGALQRQYF. Written as DNA, the CDR3 is TGTGCCAGCAGTCCCGGACAGGGGGCACTTCAGAGGCAGTACTTC. Supplemented by reference TRBV7-3 and TRBJ2-7, the full variable domain reads GAGVSQTPSNKVTEKGKYVELRCDPISGHTALYWYRQSLGQGPEFLIYFQGTGAADDSGLPNDRFFAVRPEGSVSTLKIQRTERGDSAVYLCASSPGQGALQRQYFGPGTRLTVT.

In its sample, this clone was seen once. This sequence joins TRBV5-4 and TRBJ1-1; no clear D gene. Germline CDR1 SGHNT, CDR2 YYREEE (reference sequence). The V gene lost 2 bases and the J gene lost 0 bases, with 8 bases spanning the gap. The CDR3 runs to 14 residues. CDR3 nucleotides: TGTGCCAGCAGCTTTCAACAGATGAACACTGAAGCTTTCTTT. Its translation is CASSFQQMNTEAFF. Supplemented by reference TRBV5-4 and TRBJ1-1, the full variable domain reads ETGVTQSPTHLIKTRGQQVTLRCSSQSGHNTVSWYQQALGQGPQFIFQYYREEENGRGNFPPRFSGLQFPNYSSELNVNALELDDSALYLCASSFQQMNTEAFFGQGTRLTVV.

This clone occurred a few times. The V gene is TRBV6-5, the J gene TRBJ2-7; D call uncertain. V was trimmed by 6 bases and J by 1 base, leaving 4 bases between them. In germline, CDR1 is MNHEY, CDR2 SVGAGI. The CDR3 has 11 residues. DNA of the CDR3: TGTGCCAGCAGATCATCCTACGAGCAGTACTTC. Translation gives CASRSSYEQYF.

The chain is built from TRBV5-1 and TRBJ2-2; weak D call: TRBD1 (6 bases). Germline assignment: CDR1 SGHRS and CDR2 YFSETQ. V lost 4 bases and J 2 bases, leaving 9 bases between the germline ends. The CDR3 runs 14 residues. The CDR3 DNA sequence: TGCGCCAGCAGCCAGGACAGAAACACCGGGGAGCTGTTTTTT. Protein product: CASSQDRNTGELFF. Full variable domain (outside the CDR3, taken from reference TRBV5-1 and TRBJ2-2): KAGVTQTPRYLIKTRGQQVTLSCSPISGHRSVSWYQQTPGQGLQFLFEYFSETQRNKGNFPGRFSGRQFSNSRSEMNVSTLELGDSALYLCASSQDRNTGELFFGEGSRLTVL.

This clone was seen just once. This rearrangement joins TRBV27 to TRBJ2-2, with D maybe TRBD2 (5 bases). The CDR3 has 15 residues. V gave up 4 bases and J gave up 8 bases, with 17 bases separating them. CDR1 is MNHEY and CDR2 is SMNVEV in the germline V gene (reference sequence). The CDR3 coding sequence is TGTGCCAGCAGTTCCCGTTTCTCCGGGATGGGGGAGCTGTTTTTT. Its translation: CASSSRFSGMGELFF.

The chain links TRBV5-6 to TRBJ2-5, with 7 bases matching TRBD2. Losses at the gene ends were 2 bases for V and 4 bases for J; bases not matched to a gene: 8. Germline V gives CDR1 SGHDT, CDR2 YYEEEE. This CDR3 contains 15 residues. In DNA, the CDR3 is TGTGCCAGCAGCTTTGATACGGGGGGAGGAGAGACCCAGTACTTC. Translation: CASSFDTGGGETQYF.

The genes are TRBV5-1 and TRBJ2-1; 9 nucleotides match TRBD2. The CDR3 runs to 16 residues. Germline CDR1 and CDR2: SGHRS and YFSETQ. V was pared by 0 bases and J by 5 bases, with 6 bases of the junction left unmatched. CDR3 loop: CASSLAGTSLNNEQFF. The CDR3 bases are TGCGCCAGCAGCTTGGCTGGGACTAGCCTTAACAATGAGCAGTTCTTC.

The gene calls are TRBV28 and TRBJ2-3, with 9 bases lining up with TRBD2. Per the germline V gene, CDR1 is MDHEN and CDR2 is SYDVKM. The CDR3 runs 15 residues. J gave up 0 bases and V 8 bases, and 6 bases lay outside the gene matches. CDR3 loop: CASVLAGASTDTQYF. As DNA, the CDR3 is TGTGCCAGCGTATTAGCGGGAGCTAGCACAGATACGCAGTATTTT.